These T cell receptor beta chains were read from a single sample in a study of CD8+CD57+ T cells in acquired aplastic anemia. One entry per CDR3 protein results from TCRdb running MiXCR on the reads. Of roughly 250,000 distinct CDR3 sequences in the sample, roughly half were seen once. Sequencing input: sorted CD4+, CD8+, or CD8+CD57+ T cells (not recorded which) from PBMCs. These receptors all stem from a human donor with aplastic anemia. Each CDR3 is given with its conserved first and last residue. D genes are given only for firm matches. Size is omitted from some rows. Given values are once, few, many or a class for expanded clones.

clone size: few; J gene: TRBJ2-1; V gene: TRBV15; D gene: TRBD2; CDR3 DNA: TGTGCCAGCAGTCCCGGACTAGCGGGAGGACAGGGAGATGAGCAGTTCTTC; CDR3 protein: CASSPGLAGGQGDEQFF
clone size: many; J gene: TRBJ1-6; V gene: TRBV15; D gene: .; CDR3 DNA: TGTGCCACCAGCAGGGGGGAGATACCGCCCGTTTCACCCCTCCACTTT; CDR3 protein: CATSRGEIPPVSPLHF
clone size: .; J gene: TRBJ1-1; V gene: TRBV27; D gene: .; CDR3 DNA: TGTGCCAGCAGTTTATCAGGGGACGGCGCTCAAGAAGCTTTCTTT; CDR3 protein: CASSLSGDGAQEAFF
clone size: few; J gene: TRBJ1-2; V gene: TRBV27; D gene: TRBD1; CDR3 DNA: TGTGCCAGCAGTTTATCGCGGACAGGGAACTATGGCTACACCTTC; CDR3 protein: CASSLSRTGNYGYTF
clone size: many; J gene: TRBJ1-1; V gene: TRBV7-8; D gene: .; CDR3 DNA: TGTGCCAGCAGCTTAGATCTGAACACTGAAGCTTTCTTT; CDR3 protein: CASSLDLNTEAFF
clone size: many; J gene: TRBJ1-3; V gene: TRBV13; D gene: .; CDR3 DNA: TGTGCCACCACAGAGTTTCTCTCTGGAAACACCATATATTTT; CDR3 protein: CATTEFLSGNTIYF
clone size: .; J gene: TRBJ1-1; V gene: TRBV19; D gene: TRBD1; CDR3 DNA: TGTGCCAGTAGCCCGGGACAGGGGGCGGACACTGAAGCTTTCTTT; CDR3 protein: CASSPGQGADTEAFF
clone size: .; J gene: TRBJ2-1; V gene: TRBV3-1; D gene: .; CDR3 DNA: TGTGCCAGCAGCCGAGTTAATCGGGGCAATGAGCAGTTCTTC; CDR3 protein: CASSRVNRGNEQFF
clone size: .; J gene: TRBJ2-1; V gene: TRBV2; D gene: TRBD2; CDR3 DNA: TGTGCCAGCAAGCCGGGGGGCTCCTACAATGAGCAGTTCTTC; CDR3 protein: CASKPGGSYNEQFF
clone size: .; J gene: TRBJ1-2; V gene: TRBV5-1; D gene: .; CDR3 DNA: TGCGCCAGCAGCTTAACGGGGGCGCCTTCCGGCTATGGCTACACCTTC; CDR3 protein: CASSLTGAPSGYGYTF
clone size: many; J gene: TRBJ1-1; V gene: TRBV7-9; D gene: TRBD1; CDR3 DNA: TGTGCCAGCAGTTGGACAGGGGGCACTGAAGCTTTCTTT; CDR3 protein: CASSWTGGTEAFF
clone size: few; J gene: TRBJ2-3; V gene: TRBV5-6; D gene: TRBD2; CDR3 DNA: TGTGCCAGCAGCTTGAACGGGGGTATCAGCGGGGCTAGCACAGATACGCAGTATTTT; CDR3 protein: CASSLNGGISGASTDTQYF
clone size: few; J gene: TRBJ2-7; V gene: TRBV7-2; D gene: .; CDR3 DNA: TGTGCCAGCAGCTCTAGGACAGACTACGAGCAGTACTTC; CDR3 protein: CASSSRTDYEQYF
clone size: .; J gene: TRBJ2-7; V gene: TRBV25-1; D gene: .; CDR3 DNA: TGTGCCAGCAGTGAAGCGGACGGAGCTTACGAGCAGTACTTC; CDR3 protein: CASSEADGAYEQYF
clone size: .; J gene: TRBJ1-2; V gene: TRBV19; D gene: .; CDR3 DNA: TGTGCCAGTGGGGGGGGGGCTGGGGGCTACACCTTC; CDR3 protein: CASGGGAGGYTF
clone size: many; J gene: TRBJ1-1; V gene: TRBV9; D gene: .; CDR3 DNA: TGTGCCAGCAGCGTAGAGACCAAGGGCACTGAAGCTTTCTTT; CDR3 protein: CASSVETKGTEAFF
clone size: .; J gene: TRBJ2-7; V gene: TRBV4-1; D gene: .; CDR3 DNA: TGCGCCAGCAGCCAAGGGGGCAGGGAGAAGTACTTC; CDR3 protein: CASSQGGREKYF
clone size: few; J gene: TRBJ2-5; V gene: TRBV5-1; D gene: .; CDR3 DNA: TGCGCCAGCAGCTCTTGTGTAGAGACCCAGTACTTC; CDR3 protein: CASSSCVETQYF
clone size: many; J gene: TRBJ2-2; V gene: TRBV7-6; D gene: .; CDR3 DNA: TGTGCCAGCAGCCCGCGGGACGGACAAAGCACCGGGGAGCTGTTTTTT; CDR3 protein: CASSPRDGQSTGELFF
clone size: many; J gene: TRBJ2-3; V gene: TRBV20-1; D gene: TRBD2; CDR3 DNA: TGCAGTGCTCGAACCATAGCGGGGTCCACAGATACGCAGTATTTT; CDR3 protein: CSARTIAGSTDTQYF
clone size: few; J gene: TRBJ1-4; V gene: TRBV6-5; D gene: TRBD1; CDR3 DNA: TGTGCCAGCAGTTCCGTGGGACAGGGGGTCAATAATGAAAAACTGTTTTTT; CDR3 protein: CASSSVGQGVNNEKLFF
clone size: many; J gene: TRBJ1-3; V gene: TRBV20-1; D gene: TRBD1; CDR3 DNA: TGCAGTGCTACGGACAGGGACTCTGGAAACACCATATATTTT; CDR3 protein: CSATDRDSGNTIYF
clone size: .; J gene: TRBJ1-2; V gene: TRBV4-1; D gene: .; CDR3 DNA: TGCGCCAGCAGCCAAAGGTGGCCGAACTATGGCTACACCTTC; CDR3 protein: CASSQRWPNYGYTF
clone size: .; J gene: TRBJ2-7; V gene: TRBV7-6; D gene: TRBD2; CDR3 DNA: TGTGCCAGCAGCTACGGACTAGCGGCAACCTACGAGCAGTACTTC; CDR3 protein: CASSYGLAATYEQYF
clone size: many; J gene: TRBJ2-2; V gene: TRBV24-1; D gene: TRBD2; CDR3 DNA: TGTGCCACCGGGACTAGCGGGAACCCCGGGGAGCTGTTTTTT; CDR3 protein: CATGTSGNPGELFF
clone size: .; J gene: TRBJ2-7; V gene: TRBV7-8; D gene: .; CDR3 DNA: TGTGCCAGCAGCTTAGTGGCAGAAAGCTCCTACGAGCAGTACTTC; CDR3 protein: CASSLVAESSYEQYF
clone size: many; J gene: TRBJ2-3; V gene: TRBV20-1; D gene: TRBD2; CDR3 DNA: TGCAGTGCTAGAACTGGGGGACTAGCGGGGTTAGATTTCACAGATACGCAGTATTTT; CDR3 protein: CSARTGGLAGLDFTDTQYF
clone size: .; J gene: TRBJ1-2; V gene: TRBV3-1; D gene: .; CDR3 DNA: TGTGCCAGCAGCCAAGACGCAGGGTTCTTAGGCGGCTACACCTTC; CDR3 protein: CASSQDAGFLGGYTF
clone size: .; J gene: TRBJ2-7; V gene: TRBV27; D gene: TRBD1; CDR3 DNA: TGTGCCAGCAGTTTGTTTGGACAGGAGCCAAAGCAGTACTTC; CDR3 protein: CASSLFGQEPKQYF
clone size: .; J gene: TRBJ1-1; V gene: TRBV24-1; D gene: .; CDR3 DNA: TGTGCCACCAGTTTCAGGGGCACTGAAGCTTTCTTT; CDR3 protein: CATSFRGTEAFF
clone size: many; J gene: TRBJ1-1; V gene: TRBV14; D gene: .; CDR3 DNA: TGTGCCAGTAGACAGGATTTGAACACTGAAGCTTTCTTT; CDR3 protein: CASRQDLNTEAFF
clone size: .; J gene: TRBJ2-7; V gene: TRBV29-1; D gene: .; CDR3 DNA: TGCAGCGTTGACGGAGGGGGCTCCTACGAGCAGTACTTC; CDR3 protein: CSVDGGGSYEQYF
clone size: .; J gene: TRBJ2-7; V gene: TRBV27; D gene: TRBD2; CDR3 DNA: TGTGCCAGCAGCACTAGCGCCTCCTACGAGCAGTACTTC; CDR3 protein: CASSTSASYEQYF
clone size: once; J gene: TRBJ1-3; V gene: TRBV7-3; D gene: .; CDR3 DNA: TGTGCCAGCAGCCCGGGGGTGCAAGGAAACACCATATATTTT; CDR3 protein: CASSPGVQGNTIYF
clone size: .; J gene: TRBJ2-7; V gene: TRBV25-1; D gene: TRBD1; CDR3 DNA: TGTGCCAGCAGTGATATAGGGACAGGCTCCTACGAGCAGTACTTC; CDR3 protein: CASSDIGTGSYEQYF
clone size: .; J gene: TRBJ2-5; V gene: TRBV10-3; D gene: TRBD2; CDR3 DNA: TGTGCCATCAGTGCCCTTAGCGGGGGCCAAGAGACCCAGTACTTC; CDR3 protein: CAISALSGGQETQYF
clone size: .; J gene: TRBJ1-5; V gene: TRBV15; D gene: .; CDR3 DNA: TGTGCCACCAGCCTATACGGGGGCAATCAGCCCCAGCATTTT; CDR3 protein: CATSLYGGNQPQHF
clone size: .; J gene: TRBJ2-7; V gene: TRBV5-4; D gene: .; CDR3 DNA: TGTGCCAGCAGCTCCTCCCGGGATGGGTACGAGCAGTACTTC; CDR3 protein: CASSSSRDGYEQYF
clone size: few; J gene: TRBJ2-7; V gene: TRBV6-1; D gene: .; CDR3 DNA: TGTGCCAGCAGGGAGAACCGGGACAAGGTCTTCGACGAGCAGTACTTC; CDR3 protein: CASRENRDKVFDEQYF
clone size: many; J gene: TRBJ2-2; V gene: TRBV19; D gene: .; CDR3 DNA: TGTGCCAGTAGTATAGGACACTTGTACACCGGGGAGCTGTTTTTT; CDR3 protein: CASSIGHLYTGELFF
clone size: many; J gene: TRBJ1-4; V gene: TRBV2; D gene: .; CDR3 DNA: TGTGCCGTTGTAAAGAGTGATGAAAAACTGTTTTTT; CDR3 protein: CAVVKSDEKLFF
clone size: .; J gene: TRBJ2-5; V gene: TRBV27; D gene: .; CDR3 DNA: TGTGCCAGCAGCCCAGGGACAAGTGAAGAGACCCAGTACTTC; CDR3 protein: CASSPGTSEETQYF
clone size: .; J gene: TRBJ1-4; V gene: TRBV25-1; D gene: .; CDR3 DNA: TGTGCCAGCAGTGAAGGCCAGGTCGGGGAAAAACTGTTTTTT; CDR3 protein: CASSEGQVGEKLFF
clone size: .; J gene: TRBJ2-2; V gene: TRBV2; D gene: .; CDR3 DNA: TGTGCCAGCAGCTGGGGACGGAGCACGAACACCGGGGAGCTGTTTTTT; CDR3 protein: CASSWGRSTNTGELFF
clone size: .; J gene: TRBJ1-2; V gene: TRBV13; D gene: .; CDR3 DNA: TGTGCCAGCAGCTTACAGGGGCTACACTACACCTTC; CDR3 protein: CASSLQGLHYTF
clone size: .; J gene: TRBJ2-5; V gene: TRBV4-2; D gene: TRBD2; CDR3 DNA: TGTGCCAGCAGCCAAGAGGGTAGCGGGGGGGCGGAGACCCAGTACTTC; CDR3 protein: CASSQEGSGGAETQYF
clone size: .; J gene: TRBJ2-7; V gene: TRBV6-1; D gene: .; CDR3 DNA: TGTGCCAGCAGTGAGTTGGAGGTTGTCTCCTACGAGCAGTACTTC; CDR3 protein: CASSELEVVSYEQYF
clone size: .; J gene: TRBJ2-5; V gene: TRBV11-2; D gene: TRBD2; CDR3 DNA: TGTGCCAGCAGCGGGAGGGCCTTCGGGGAGACCCAGTACTTC; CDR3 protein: CASSGRAFGETQYF
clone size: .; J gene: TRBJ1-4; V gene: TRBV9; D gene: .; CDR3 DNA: TGTGCCAGCAGCCCGGGATCTGGGAGCGGTGAAAAACTGTTTTTT; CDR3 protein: CASSPGSGSGEKLFF
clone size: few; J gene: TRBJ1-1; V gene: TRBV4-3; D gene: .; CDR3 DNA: TGCGCCAGCAGCCAAGATCAAGGGGCGGGCACTGAAGCTTTCTTT; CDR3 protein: CASSQDQGAGTEAFF
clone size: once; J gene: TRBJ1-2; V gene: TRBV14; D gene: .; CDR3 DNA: TGTGCCCGGGAAGTGGGGGGGGAGCACTATGGCTACACCTTC; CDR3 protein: CAREVGGEHYGYTF
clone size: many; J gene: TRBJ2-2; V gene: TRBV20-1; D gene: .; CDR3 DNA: TGCAGTGCTAGAGATTTGGGAGACGGGGACACCGGGGAGCTGTTTTTT; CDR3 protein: CSARDLGDGDTGELFF
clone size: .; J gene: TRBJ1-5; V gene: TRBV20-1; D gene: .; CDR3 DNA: TGCAGTGCTTCAATGGACACCCACGATCAGCCCCAGCATTTT; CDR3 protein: CSASMDTHDQPQHF
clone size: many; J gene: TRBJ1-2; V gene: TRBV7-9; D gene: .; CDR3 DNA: TGTGCCAGCAGCTTAGACAGCGGTGGCTACACCTTC; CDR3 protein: CASSLDSGGYTF